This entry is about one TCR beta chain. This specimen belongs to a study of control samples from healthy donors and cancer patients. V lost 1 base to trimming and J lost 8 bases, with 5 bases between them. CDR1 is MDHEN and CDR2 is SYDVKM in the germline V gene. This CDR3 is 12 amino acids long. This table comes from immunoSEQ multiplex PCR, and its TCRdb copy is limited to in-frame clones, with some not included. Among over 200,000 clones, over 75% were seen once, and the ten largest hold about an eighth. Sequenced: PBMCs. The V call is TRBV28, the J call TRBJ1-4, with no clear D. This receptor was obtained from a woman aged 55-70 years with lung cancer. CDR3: CASSLSFEKLFF. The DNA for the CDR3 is TGTGCCAGCAGTTTATCCTTCGAAAAACTGTTTTTT.